This T cell receptor (beta chain) was documented in a study of OX40 agonist ivuxolimab in advanced cancers. V was pared by 5 bases and J by 5 bases, with 12 bases between. The CDR3 runs 13 residues. Germline V gene data show CDR1 as SGHAT and CDR2 as FQNNGV. TCRdb's copy holds only in-frame clones and misses some; the assay was immunoSEQ multiplex PCR. The sample shows 100,000 or so clones, approximately 94% of them seen only once. The sequence was obtained from an adult with an advanced solid tumor such as melanoma, head and neck, liver or kidney cancer. Source: CD4+ or CD8+ T cells sorted from blood, taken in a trial of the OX40 agonist ivuxolimab. This rearrangement joins TRBV11-2 to TRBJ1-1, with D unresolved. CDR3 in amino acids: CASSPPTATEAFF. CDR3 DNA sequence: TGTGCCAGCAGCCCACCGACGGCGACTGAAGCTTTCTTT. Complete variable domain (other parts from reference TRBV11-2 and TRBJ1-1): EAGVAQSPRYKIIEKRQSVAFWCNPISGHATLYWYQQILGQGPKLLIQFQNNGVVDDSQLPKDRFSAERLKGVDSTLKIQPAKLEDSAVYLCASSPPTATEAFFGQGTRLTVV.